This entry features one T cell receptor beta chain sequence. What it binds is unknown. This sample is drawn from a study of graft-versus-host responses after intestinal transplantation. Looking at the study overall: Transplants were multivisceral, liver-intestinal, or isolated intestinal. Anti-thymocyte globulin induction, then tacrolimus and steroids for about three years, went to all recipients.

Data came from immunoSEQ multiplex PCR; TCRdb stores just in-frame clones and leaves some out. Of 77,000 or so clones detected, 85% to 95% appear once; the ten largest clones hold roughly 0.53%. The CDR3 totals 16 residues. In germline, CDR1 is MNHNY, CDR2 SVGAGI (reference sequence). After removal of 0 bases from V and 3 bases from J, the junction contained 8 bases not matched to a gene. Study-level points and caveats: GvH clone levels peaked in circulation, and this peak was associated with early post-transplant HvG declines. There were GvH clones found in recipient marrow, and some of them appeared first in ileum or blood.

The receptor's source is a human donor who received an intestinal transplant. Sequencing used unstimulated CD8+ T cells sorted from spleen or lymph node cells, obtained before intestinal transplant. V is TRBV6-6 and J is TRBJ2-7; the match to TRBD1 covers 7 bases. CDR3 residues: CASSYSIGQGDYEQYF. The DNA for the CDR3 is TGTGCCAGCAGTTACTCGATCGGTCAGGGGGACTACGAGCAGTACTTC.